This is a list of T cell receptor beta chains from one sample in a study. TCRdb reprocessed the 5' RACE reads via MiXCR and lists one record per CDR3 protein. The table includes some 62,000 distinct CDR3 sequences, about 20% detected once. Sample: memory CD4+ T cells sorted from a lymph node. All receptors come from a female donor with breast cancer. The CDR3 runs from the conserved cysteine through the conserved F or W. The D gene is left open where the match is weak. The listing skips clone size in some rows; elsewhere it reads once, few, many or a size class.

cdr3_nt: TGTGCCAGCAGCTTTAGCGGGAGGACGAACGGGGAGCTGTTTTTT; cdr3_aa: CASSFSGRTNGELFF; j_call: TRBJ2-2; v_call: TRBV7-2; d_call: TRBD2; clone_size: many
cdr3_nt: TGTGCCAGCAGTCCTCCTCCTGGCTACACCTTC; cdr3_aa: CASSPPPGYTF; j_call: TRBJ1-2; v_call: TRBV28; d_call: .; clone_size: few
cdr3_nt: TGCGCCAGCAGCGAACGTGGACAGGGGAACACCGGGGAGCTGTTTTTT; cdr3_aa: CASSERGQGNTGELFF; j_call: TRBJ2-2; v_call: TRBV4-1; d_call: TRBD1; clone_size: few
cdr3_nt: TGCAGTGCTAGAGTCCATGGGCTAGCGGGAGTTCGAAGGAATGAGCAGTTCTTC; cdr3_aa: CSARVHGLAGVRRNEQFF; j_call: TRBJ2-1; v_call: TRBV20-1; d_call: TRBD2; clone_size: few
cdr3_nt: TGTGCCAGCAGTCCCCGCAGGAGCTCCTACAATGAGCAGTTCTTC; cdr3_aa: CASSPRRSSYNEQFF; j_call: TRBJ2-1; v_call: TRBV6-5; d_call: .; clone_size: few
cdr3_nt: TGCGCCAGCAGCTTCAGGACTAGCGGGAGGTTAGGCAATGAGCAGTTCTTC; cdr3_aa: CASSFRTSGRLGNEQFF; j_call: TRBJ2-1; v_call: TRBV5-1; d_call: TRBD2; clone_size: .
cdr3_nt: TGTGCCTGGAGTAACGGCGGGAGCACAGATACGCAGTATTTT; cdr3_aa: CAWSNGGSTDTQYF; j_call: TRBJ2-3; v_call: TRBV30; d_call: .; clone_size: .
cdr3_nt: TGTGCCAGCTCATGGTTGGGAGCCACAGGGACCCAGTACTTC; cdr3_aa: CASSWLGATGTQYF; j_call: TRBJ2-5; v_call: TRBV27; d_call: .; clone_size: many
cdr3_nt: TGCAGTGCTAGTGTCGGTAACTTAGGCTACGAGCAGTACTTC; cdr3_aa: CSASVGNLGYEQYF; j_call: TRBJ2-7; v_call: TRBV20-1; d_call: .; clone_size: many
cdr3_nt: TGTGCCAGCAGTGCTGCTACAGAGACCCAGTACTTC; cdr3_aa: CASSAATETQYF; j_call: TRBJ2-5; v_call: TRBV6-6; d_call: .; clone_size: many
cdr3_nt: TGTGCCAGCAGTTTAACAGGGGGCATTGGCTACACCTTC; cdr3_aa: CASSLTGGIGYTF; j_call: TRBJ1-2; v_call: TRBV28; d_call: TRBD1; clone_size: .
cdr3_nt: TGTGCCAGCAGTTACGATGCCAATGAGCAGTTCTTC; cdr3_aa: CASSYDANEQFF; j_call: TRBJ2-1; v_call: TRBV6-6; d_call: .; clone_size: few
cdr3_nt: TGTGCCAGCAGCTCACACGGGACTAGCGGGTCTTGGACCCAGTACTTC; cdr3_aa: CASSSHGTSGSWTQYF; j_call: TRBJ2-5; v_call: TRBV7-2; d_call: TRBD2; clone_size: few
cdr3_nt: TGTGCCAGCAGCCTTACTAGCGGGAGCGATGAGCAGTTCTTC; cdr3_aa: CASSLTSGSDEQFF; j_call: TRBJ2-1; v_call: TRBV3-1; d_call: TRBD2; clone_size: .
cdr3_nt: TGTGCCAGCTCACCTCAAAGAGGGGCAAACACTGAAGCTTTCTTT; cdr3_aa: CASSPQRGANTEAFF; j_call: TRBJ1-1; v_call: TRBV18; d_call: .; clone_size: few
cdr3_nt: TGTGCCACCAGTCCACTCGGTGGGGATGGCTACACCTTC; cdr3_aa: CATSPLGGDGYTF; j_call: TRBJ1-2; v_call: TRBV24-1; d_call: .; clone_size: many
cdr3_nt: TGTGCCAGCCAAAACCGGGGCGGGAACACTGAAGCTTTCTTT; cdr3_aa: CASQNRGGNTEAFF; j_call: TRBJ1-1; v_call: TRBV6-6; d_call: .; clone_size: few
cdr3_nt: TGCGCCAGCAGCCCCCCGGCGGGGTCTGAAGCTTTCTTT; cdr3_aa: CASSPPAGSEAFF; j_call: TRBJ1-1; v_call: TRBV5-1; d_call: .; clone_size: few
cdr3_nt: TGCGCCAGCAGCTTACACACTAGCGGGAGGGCGTACAATGAGCAGTTCTTC; cdr3_aa: CASSLHTSGRAYNEQFF; j_call: TRBJ2-1; v_call: TRBV5-1; d_call: TRBD2; clone_size: .
cdr3_nt: TGTGCCAGCAGCTTAGACGGCGGTGGGCTGAACACTGAAGCTTTCTTT; cdr3_aa: CASSLDGGGLNTEAFF; j_call: TRBJ1-1; v_call: TRBV7-2; d_call: .; clone_size: many
cdr3_nt: TGTGCCAGCAGTTTAATTTCGGGGGGGGGCGCCTACCGCGGCTACACCTTC; cdr3_aa: CASSLISGGGAYRGYTF; j_call: TRBJ1-2; v_call: TRBV12-3/TRBV12-4; d_call: .; clone_size: .
cdr3_nt: TGTGCCAGCAGCTCAGGGTACCGAAACACCATATATTTT; cdr3_aa: CASSSGYRNTIYF; j_call: TRBJ1-3; v_call: TRBV7-2; d_call: .; clone_size: .
cdr3_nt: TGTGCCAACAGCTCGTATTCCTATACGCAGTATTTT; cdr3_aa: CANSSYSYTQYF; j_call: TRBJ2-3; v_call: TRBV7-2; d_call: .; clone_size: .
cdr3_nt: TGTGCCAGCTCACCGGTTTATTCGAGCACTGAAGCTTTCTTT; cdr3_aa: CASSPVYSSTEAFF; j_call: TRBJ1-1; v_call: TRBV18; d_call: .; clone_size: few